This paragraph reports one T cell receptor beta chain. Its antigen is currently unknown. PCR employed 60 Vbeta and 13 Jbeta primers. The assay was immunoSEQ multiplex PCR, and TCRdb's table has in-frame clones only and misses some. The sample contains some 130,000 clones, 80% of which appear only once. Germline values: CDR1 SGHNT, CDR2 YYREEE (reference sequence). V was pared by 4 bases and J by 6 bases, with 7 bases of the junction left unmatched. This CDR3 region has 13 residues. These data belong to a study of cytomegalovirus exposure and HLA in healthy donors. The study's findings and limits: The dataset shows that most TCR sequences were rare, while some public TCRs occurred in many donors. Sequencing likely caused a cluster of highly shared sequence variants. Segments of the TCR beta V type were, in most cases, productive about 87% or about 30% of the time in an earlier analysis.

The TCR sequence derives from a man aged 30 to 45 in good health and CMV-seronegative. The rearrangement joins TRBV5-4 to TRBJ2-7, with TRBD2 matching over 7 bases. The sequenced material came from PBMCs. CDR3 in DNA: TGTGCCAGCAGCCCCCTTGGCGGGAGCGAGCAGTACTTC. This codes for CASSPLGGSEQYF.